This T cell receptor (beta chain) was profiled in a study of blood T cell repertoires in COVID-19. Whole-study context: Both acute and convalescent COVID-19 samples were obtained from the United States, Italy and Spain.

Sequenced by immunoSEQ multiplex PCR; TCRdb stores in-frame clones only, minus some. This sample has 140,000 or so clones, with 75% to 85% found just once. CDR1 and CDR2 (germline): MNHEY, SVGAGI. This CDR3 comprises 16 residues. The V segment lost 4 bases and the J segment 1 base; nucleotides outside the gene matches: 7. The TCR originated in a man in his 60s with active or convalescent COVID-19. The sequenced sample consisted of peripheral blood. This chain joins TRBV6-5 and TRBJ2-7, with 10 bases matching TRBD1. CDR3 sequence: CASSSPDRGLSYEQYF. DNA for the CDR3: TGTGCCAGCAGTTCGCCCGACAGGGGGCTTTCCTACGAGCAGTACTTC.